This T cell receptor beta chain appears in the sequencing data of a study of blood T cell repertoires in COVID-19. On the study more broadly: In each case, the material was cDNA or gDNA derived from T cells, B-cell-depleted T cells, or PBMCs.

Libraries were prepared by immunoSEQ multiplex PCR; TCRdb keeps only in-frame clonotypes and omits some of them. The sample consists of roughly 190,000 clones, approximately 91% of them appearing once. Recovery among Cohort 3 donors was established by two negative PCRs, clearance, or symptom resolution. The CDR3 is 13 residues long. CDR1 MRHNA and CDR2 SNTAGT come from the germline V gene. V lost 2 bases, J lost 2 bases, and 6 bases lay in between. The sample was PBMCs or T cells enriched from blood (not recorded which). The chain couples TRBV6-4 to TRBJ1-2; unclear D gene. This clonotype originated in a woman aged 18-29 years who had recovered from COVID-19. CDR3 loop: CASSDPVNYGYTF. DNA for the CDR3: TGTGCCAGCAGTGACCCAGTGAACTATGGCTACACCTTC.